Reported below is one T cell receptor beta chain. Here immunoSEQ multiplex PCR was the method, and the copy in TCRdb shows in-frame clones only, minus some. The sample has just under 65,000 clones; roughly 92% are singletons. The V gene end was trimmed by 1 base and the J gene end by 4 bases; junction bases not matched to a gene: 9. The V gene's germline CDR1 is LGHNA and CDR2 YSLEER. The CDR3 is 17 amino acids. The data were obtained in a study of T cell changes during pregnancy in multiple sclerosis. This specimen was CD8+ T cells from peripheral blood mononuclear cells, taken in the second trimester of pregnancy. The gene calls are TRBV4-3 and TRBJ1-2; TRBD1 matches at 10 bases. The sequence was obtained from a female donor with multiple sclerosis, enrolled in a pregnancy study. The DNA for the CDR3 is TGCGCCAGCAGCCAAGGCAGACGACAGGGGGCCCGCTATGGCTACACCTTC. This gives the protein CASSQGRRQGARYGYTF.